These T cell receptor beta chains were read from a single sample in a study of T cells in Graves' hyperthyroidism and ophthalmopathy. In TCRdb, the multiplex PCR reads were re-called with MiXCR into one record per CDR3 protein. The sample has 550,000 to 700,000 distinct CDR3 sequences, around 15% seen once. The specimen was blood. These receptors were taken from a woman aged 40 to 50 with Graves' ophthalmopathy. CDR3s include the opening cysteine and the closing phenylalanine or tryptophan. D genes are given only for firm matches. Expanded clones get a size class; other rows say once, few or many, or leave the size out.

v_gene: TRBV5-1
d_gene: TRBD1
abundance: many
j_gene: TRBJ2-7
CDR3nt: TGCGCCAGCAGCTTGGAGGGCAGGGGGCCCGAGCAGTACTTC
CDR3aa: CASSLEGRGPEQYF

v_gene: TRBV7-9
d_gene: TRBD2
abundance: many
j_gene: TRBJ2-7
CDR3nt: TGTGCCAGCAGCACGACTAGCGGGAGTGGTGAGCAGTACTTC
CDR3aa: CASSTTSGSGEQYF

v_gene: TRBV19
d_gene: .
abundance: .
j_gene: TRBJ2-5
CDR3nt: TGTGCCAGTAGTATCGGGACCGCTTCTGAGACCCAGTACTTC
CDR3aa: CASSIGTASETQYF

v_gene: TRBV5-1
d_gene: .
abundance: many
j_gene: TRBJ1-3
CDR3nt: TGCGCCAGCAGCTTGGACAGGTCCGGCAACACCATATATTTT
CDR3aa: CASSLDRSGNTIYF

v_gene: TRBV27
d_gene: .
abundance: many
j_gene: TRBJ2-5
CDR3nt: TGTGCCAGCAGTTTAGAACCAACCGGGACCCAGTACTTC
CDR3aa: CASSLEPTGTQYF

v_gene: TRBV30
d_gene: TRBD1
abundance: many
j_gene: TRBJ1-6
CDR3nt: TGTGCCTGGAAGGGGGCAGGGACACCCCTCCACTTT
CDR3aa: CAWKGAGTPLHF

v_gene: TRBV29-1
d_gene: .
abundance: .
j_gene: TRBJ1-1
CDR3nt: TGCAGCGTTGCCCAACATATGAACACTGAAGCTTTCTTT
CDR3aa: CSVAQHMNTEAFF

v_gene: TRBV6-1
d_gene: .
abundance: many
j_gene: TRBJ1-3
CDR3nt: TGTGCCCGCACCCCCATTCGTGGAAACACCATATATTTT
CDR3aa: CARTPIRGNTIYF

v_gene: TRBV19
d_gene: .
abundance: .
j_gene: TRBJ1-1
CDR3nt: TGTGCCAGTACCCCACGGAACGTGGCTGAAGCTTTCTTT
CDR3aa: CASTPRNVAEAFF

v_gene: TRBV13
d_gene: TRBD1
abundance: many
j_gene: TRBJ1-1
CDR3nt: TGTGCCAGCAGCTCGGACGGTAGGGGGCCCACTGAAGCTTTCTTT
CDR3aa: CASSSDGRGPTEAFF

v_gene: TRBV10-3
d_gene: .
abundance: many
j_gene: TRBJ2-5
CDR3nt: TGTGCCATCAGCATACAGGGTCGGAACCAAGAGACCCAGTACTTC
CDR3aa: CAISIQGRNQETQYF

v_gene: TRBV20-1
d_gene: TRBD2
abundance: .
j_gene: TRBJ2-5
CDR3nt: TGCAGTGCTAGAGTAGCGGGAGGTGGGGAGACCCAGTACTTC
CDR3aa: CSARVAGGGETQYF

v_gene: TRBV5-1
d_gene: TRBD1
abundance: many
j_gene: TRBJ2-2
CDR3nt: TGCGCCAGCAGCTTGGACCCCGGGACAGGGAACACCGGGGAGCTGTTTTTT
CDR3aa: CASSLDPGTGNTGELFF

v_gene: TRBV29-1
d_gene: .
abundance: many
j_gene: TRBJ2-7
CDR3nt: TGCAGCGTTGGACCGTTCGGGGGCGAGCAGTACTTC
CDR3aa: CSVGPFGGEQYF

v_gene: TRBV27
d_gene: TRBD1
abundance: many
j_gene: TRBJ1-5
CDR3nt: TGTGCCAGCAGTTCAATAGGGGGCGACAATCAGCCCCAGCATTTT
CDR3aa: CASSSIGGDNQPQHF

v_gene: TRBV3-1
d_gene: .
abundance: once
j_gene: TRBJ1-5
CDR3nt: TGTGCCAGCAGCCAAGGTACAGGGAAAGATTATCAGCCCCAGCATTTT
CDR3aa: CASSQGTGKDYQPQHF

v_gene: TRBV7-9
d_gene: .
abundance: many
j_gene: TRBJ2-7
CDR3nt: TGTGCCAGCAGCTTATGGACAGCGGGGTCCTACGAGCAGTACTTC
CDR3aa: CASSLWTAGSYEQYF

v_gene: TRBV2
d_gene: .
abundance: many
j_gene: TRBJ1-2
CDR3nt: TGTGCCAGCAGTGAAGCGTCAGGGGTGGATGGCTACACCTTC
CDR3aa: CASSEASGVDGYTF

v_gene: TRBV4-1
d_gene: .
abundance: .
j_gene: TRBJ1-2
CDR3nt: TGCGCCAGCAGCCAGAAAACAGCTAACTATGGCTACACCTTC
CDR3aa: CASSQKTANYGYTF

v_gene: TRBV28
d_gene: TRBD2
abundance: many
j_gene: TRBJ2-7
CDR3nt: TGTGCCAGCAGTGCCCTCCCGGGGGGGGACTACGAGCAGTACTTC
CDR3aa: CASSALPGGDYEQYF

v_gene: TRBV28
d_gene: TRBD1
abundance: many
j_gene: TRBJ1-6
CDR3nt: TGTGCCAGCAGTTTACCCGGGACAGGGACCTCCTATAATTCACCCCTCCACTTT
CDR3aa: CASSLPGTGTSYNSPLHF

v_gene: TRBV3-1
d_gene: TRBD1
abundance: .
j_gene: TRBJ1-1
CDR3nt: TGTGCCAGCAGCCAGATGACAGGGGTCGACACTGAAGCTTTCTTT
CDR3aa: CASSQMTGVDTEAFF

v_gene: TRBV19
d_gene: TRBD1
abundance: many
j_gene: TRBJ2-2
CDR3nt: TGTGCCAGTAGCAGGGACAGGCGAGGAAGCGGGGAGCTGTTTTTT
CDR3aa: CASSRDRRGSGELFF

v_gene: TRBV6-1
d_gene: TRBD1
abundance: .
j_gene: TRBJ2-2
CDR3nt: TGTGCCAGCAGTAATCAGGGGGCGAACACCGGGGAGCTGTTTTTT
CDR3aa: CASSNQGANTGELFF

v_gene: TRBV7-3
d_gene: TRBD1
abundance: many
j_gene: TRBJ2-7
CDR3nt: TGTGCCAGCAGCTTGGGACAGGGTGTTTCACACGAGCAGTACTTC
CDR3aa: CASSLGQGVSHEQYF

v_gene: TRBV6-5
d_gene: .
abundance: many
j_gene: TRBJ1-1
CDR3nt: TGTGCCAGCAGTCCACAGTTGAACACTGAAGCTTTCTTT
CDR3aa: CASSPQLNTEAFF

v_gene: TRBV3-1
d_gene: .
abundance: many
j_gene: TRBJ2-5
CDR3nt: TGTGCCAGCAGCCCTCCGACATACGGGAGCCAGTACTTC
CDR3aa: CASSPPTYGSQYF

v_gene: TRBV24-1
d_gene: TRBD2
abundance: many
j_gene: TRBJ2-5
CDR3nt: TGTGCCACCCAGAGACTAGCGCGGGAGACCCAGTACTTC
CDR3aa: CATQRLARETQYF

v_gene: TRBV24-1
d_gene: .
abundance: .
j_gene: TRBJ2-5
CDR3nt: TGTGCCACCGGATCCCGGGAGACCCAGTACTTC
CDR3aa: CATGSRETQYF

v_gene: TRBV6-1
d_gene: TRBD1
abundance: few
j_gene: TRBJ1-5
CDR3nt: TGTGCCAGCAGTGCTGACAGGGTCGATCAGCCCCAGCATTTT
CDR3aa: CASSADRVDQPQHF

v_gene: TRBV29-1
d_gene: .
abundance: many
j_gene: TRBJ1-1
CDR3nt: TGCAGCGTTGGGGCGAACACTGAAGCTTTCTTT
CDR3aa: CSVGANTEAFF